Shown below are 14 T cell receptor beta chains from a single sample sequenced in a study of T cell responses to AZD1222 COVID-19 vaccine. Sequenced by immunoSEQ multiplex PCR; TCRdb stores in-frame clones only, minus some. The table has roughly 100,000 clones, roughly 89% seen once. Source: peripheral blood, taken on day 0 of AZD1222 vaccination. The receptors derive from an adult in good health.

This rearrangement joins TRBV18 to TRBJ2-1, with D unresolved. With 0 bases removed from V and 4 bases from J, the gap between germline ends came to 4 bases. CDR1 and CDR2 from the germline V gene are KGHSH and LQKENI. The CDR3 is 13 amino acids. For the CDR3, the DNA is TGTGCCAGCTCACCACCGAGATACAATGAGCAGTTCTTC. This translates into CASSPPRYNEQFF.

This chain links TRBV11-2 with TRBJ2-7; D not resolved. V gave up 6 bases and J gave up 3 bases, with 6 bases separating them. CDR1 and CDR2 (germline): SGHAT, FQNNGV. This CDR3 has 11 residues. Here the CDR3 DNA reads TGTGCCAGCAGACGAAACTACGAGCAGTACTTC. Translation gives CASRRNYEQYF.

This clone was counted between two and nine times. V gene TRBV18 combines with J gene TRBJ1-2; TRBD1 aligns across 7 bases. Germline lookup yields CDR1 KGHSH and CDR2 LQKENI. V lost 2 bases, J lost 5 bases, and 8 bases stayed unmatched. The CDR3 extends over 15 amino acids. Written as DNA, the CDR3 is TGTGCCAGCTCACCAGGCCCCGGGACAGCATATGGCTACACCTTC. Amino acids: CASSPGPGTAYGYTF. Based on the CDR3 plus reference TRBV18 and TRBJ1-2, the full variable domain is NAGVMQNPRHLVRRRGQEARLRCSPMKGHSHVYWYRQLPEEGLKFMVYLQKENIIDESGMPKERFSAEFPKEGPSILRIQQVVRGDSAAYFCASSPGPGTAYGYTFGSGTRLTVV.

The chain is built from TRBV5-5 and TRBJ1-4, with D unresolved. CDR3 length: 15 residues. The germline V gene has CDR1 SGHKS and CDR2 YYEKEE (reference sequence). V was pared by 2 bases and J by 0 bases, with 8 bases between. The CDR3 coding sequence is TGTGCCAGCAGCTTCCCGCCTGCAACTAATGAAAAACTGTTTTTT. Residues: CASSFPPATNEKLFF.

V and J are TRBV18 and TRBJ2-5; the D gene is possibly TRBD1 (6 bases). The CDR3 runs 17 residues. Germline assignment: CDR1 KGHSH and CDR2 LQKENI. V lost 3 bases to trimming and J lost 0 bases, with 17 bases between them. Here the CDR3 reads CASSPQGLAGYQETQYF. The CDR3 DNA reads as TGTGCCAGCTCACCTCAGGGGCTAGCCGGGTACCAAGAGACCCAGTACTTC.

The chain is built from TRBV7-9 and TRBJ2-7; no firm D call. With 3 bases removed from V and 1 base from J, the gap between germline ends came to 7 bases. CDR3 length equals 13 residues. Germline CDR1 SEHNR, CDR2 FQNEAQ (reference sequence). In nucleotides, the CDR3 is TGTGCCAGCAGCTTGGCAGCGTCCTACGAGCAGTACTTC. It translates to CASSLAASYEQYF.

CDR3 sequence: CASSFGLAALNEQFF. The CDR3 nucleotides read TGTGCCAGCAGTTTCGGACTAGCGGCACTCAATGAGCAGTTCTTC. The gene calls are TRBV27 and TRBJ2-1, with TRBD2 matching over 10 bases. Trimming cost V 3 bases and J 6 bases; bases outside gene matches: 5. The germline V gene has CDR1 MNHEY and CDR2 SMNVEV (reference sequence). The CDR3 sequence is 15 residues long.

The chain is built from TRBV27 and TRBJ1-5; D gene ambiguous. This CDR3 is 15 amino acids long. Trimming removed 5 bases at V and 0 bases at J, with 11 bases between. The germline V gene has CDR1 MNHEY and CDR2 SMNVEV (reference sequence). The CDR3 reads CASSAESYSNQPQHF. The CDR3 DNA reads TGTGCCAGCAGTGCCGAATCTTATAGCAATCAGCCCCAGCATTTT.

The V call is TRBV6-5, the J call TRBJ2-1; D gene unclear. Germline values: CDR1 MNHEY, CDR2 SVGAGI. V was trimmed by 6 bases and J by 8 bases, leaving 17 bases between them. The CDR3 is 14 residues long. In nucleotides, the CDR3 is TGTGCCAGCAGACCTGACCTAGTGGTTGATGAGCAGTTCTTC. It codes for CASRPDLVVDEQFF.

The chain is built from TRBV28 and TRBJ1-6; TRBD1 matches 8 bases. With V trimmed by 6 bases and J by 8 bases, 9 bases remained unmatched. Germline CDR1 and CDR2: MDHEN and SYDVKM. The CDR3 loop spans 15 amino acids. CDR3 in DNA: TGTGCCAGCAGCCTCCCCAGGGGGCGTGATTCACCCCTCCACTTT. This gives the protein CASSLPRGRDSPLHF.

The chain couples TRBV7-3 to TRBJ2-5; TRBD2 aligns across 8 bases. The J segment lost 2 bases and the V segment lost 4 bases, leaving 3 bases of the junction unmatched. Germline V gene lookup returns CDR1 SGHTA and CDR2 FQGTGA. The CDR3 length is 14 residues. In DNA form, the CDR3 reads TGTGCCAGCAGCTCTACTAGCGGACAAGAGACCCAGTACTTC. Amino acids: CASSSTSGQETQYF.

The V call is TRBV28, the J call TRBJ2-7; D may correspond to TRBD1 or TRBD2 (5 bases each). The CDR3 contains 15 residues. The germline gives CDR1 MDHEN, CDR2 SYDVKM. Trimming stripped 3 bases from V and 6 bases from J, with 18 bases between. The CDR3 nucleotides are TGTGCCAGCAGTTTTCGGACTGGAAGGGGCTCCGAGCAGTACTTC. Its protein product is CASSFRTGRGSEQYF.

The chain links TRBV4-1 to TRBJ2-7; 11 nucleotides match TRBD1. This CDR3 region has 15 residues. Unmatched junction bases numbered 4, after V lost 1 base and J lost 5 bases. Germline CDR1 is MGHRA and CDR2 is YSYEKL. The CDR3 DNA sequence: TGCGCCAGCAGCCAAGGGGACAGGGGGACCCACGAGCAGTACTTC. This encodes CASSQGDRGTHEQYF.

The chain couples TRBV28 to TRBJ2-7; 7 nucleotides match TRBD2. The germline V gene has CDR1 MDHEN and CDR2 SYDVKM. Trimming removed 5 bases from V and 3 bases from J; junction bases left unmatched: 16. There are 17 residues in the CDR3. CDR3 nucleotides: TGTGCCAGCAGTGGGGGAGGGACTGCCCTAACTTACTACGAGCAGTACTTC. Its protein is CASSGGGTALTYYEQYF.